This T cell receptor beta chain emerged from a study of blood T cell repertoires in COVID-19. Study-level background: Some COVID-19 samples were acute and others convalescent; all came from the United States, Italy and Spain. PBMCs, B-cell-depleted T cells, or T cells provided the cDNA or gDNA that made up the material.

Libraries were prepared by immunoSEQ multiplex PCR; TCRdb keeps only in-frame clonotypes and omits some of them. This table holds hundreds of thousands of clones, 90% found once. Participant age was roughly 18 to 90 years, and participants resided in 25 or so US areas. Participants' reported clinical history set cohort assignment. The CDR3 covers 15 residues. The J segment lost 1 base and the V segment lost 4 bases, leaving 4 bases of the junction unmatched. The V gene's germline CDR1 is MGHRA and CDR2 YSYEKL. The clonotype comes from a woman between 18 and 30 years old with acute COVID-19. The chain couples TRBV4-1 to TRBJ1-1, with TRBD1 identical over 9 bases. Input material: PBMCs or T cells enriched from blood (not recorded which). The CDR3 nucleotides are TGCGCCAGCAGCCTGGGACAGGGACCGAACACTGAAGCTTTCTTT. It yields the protein CASSLGQGPNTEAFF.